A selection of T cell receptor beta chains follows, all from one sample in a study of T cell responses to AZD1222 COVID-19 vaccine. Sequencing was performed with immunoSEQ multiplex PCR; in TCRdb, only in-frame clones are kept and a portion is missing. The table records around 99,000 clones, 70% to 90% of them present only once. The specimen was peripheral blood, collected on day 0 of MenACWY control vaccination. The receptors originated from an adult in good health. Each CDR3 is given with its conserved first and last residue. The D gene is left open where the match is weak. Not every row has a clone size; where given, it reads once, few, many or a size class.

>TRBJ2-4|18|TRBV7-8|.|TRBD2
TGTGCCAGCAGCTTCCCTGGACTAGCGGGGACAGACAAAAACATTCAGTACTTC
CASSFPGLAGTDKNIQYF
>TRBJ1-2|15|TRBV5-6|.|TRBD1
TGTGCCAGCAGCGTTGGGCAGGGGGTTTATGGTGGCTACACCTTC
CASSVGQGVYGGYTF
>TRBJ1-2|16|TRBV4-2|.|.
TGTGCCAGCAGCCAAGTGGGGACGGCCTTTAACTATGGCTACACCTTC
CASSQVGTAFNYGYTF
>TRBJ1-6|15|TRBV5-5|.|TRBD1
TGTGCCAGCAGCCCGAAAACAGGGGTAAATTCACCCCTCCACTTT
CASSPKTGVNSPLHF
>TRBJ2-1|12|TRBV30|.|TRBD2
TGTGCCCGAAGTGGGGGAGGGAATGAGCAGTTCTTC
CARSGGGNEQFF
>TRBJ2-7|16|TRBV19|once|TRBD2
TGTGCCAGTAGTATCCGAACTAGCGGGAGGTTGTACGAGCAGTACTTC
CASSIRTSGRLYEQYF
>TRBJ2-6|16|TRBV29-1|.|.
TGCAGCTTGAGGGCAGTATTGCCGACTGGGGCCAACGTCCTGACTTTC
CSLRAVLPTGANVLTF
>TRBJ2-7|12|TRBV30|once|.
TGTGCCTGGAACCGGGTTTCCTACGAGCAGTACTTC
CAWNRVSYEQYF
>TRBJ2-1|15|TRBV11-2|.|TRBD2
TGTGCCAGCAGCTTAGGGGCGGGGGGCTACAATGAGCAGTTCTTC
CASSLGAGGYNEQFF
>TRBJ1-5|13|TRBV7-2|.|.
TGTGCCAGCAGTCAACAGGAATTTCAGCCCCAGCATTTT
CASSQQEFQPQHF